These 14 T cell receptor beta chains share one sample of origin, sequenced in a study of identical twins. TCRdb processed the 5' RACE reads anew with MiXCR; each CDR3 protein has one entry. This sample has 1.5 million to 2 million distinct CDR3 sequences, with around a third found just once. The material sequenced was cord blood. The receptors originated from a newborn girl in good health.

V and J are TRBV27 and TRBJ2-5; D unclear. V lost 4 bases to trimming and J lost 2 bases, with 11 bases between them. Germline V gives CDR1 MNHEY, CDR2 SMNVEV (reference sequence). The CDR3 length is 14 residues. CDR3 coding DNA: TGTGCCAGCAGTTATGGGCTGGGACAAGAGACCCAGTACTTC. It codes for CASSYGLGQETQYF.

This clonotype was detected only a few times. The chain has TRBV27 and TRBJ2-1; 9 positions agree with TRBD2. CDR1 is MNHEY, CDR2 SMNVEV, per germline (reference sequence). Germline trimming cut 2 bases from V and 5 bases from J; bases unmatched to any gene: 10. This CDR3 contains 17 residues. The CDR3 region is CASSLPRGSGRNNEQFF. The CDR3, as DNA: TGTGCCAGCAGTTTACCGCGGGGTAGCGGGAGAAACAATGAGCAGTTCTTC.

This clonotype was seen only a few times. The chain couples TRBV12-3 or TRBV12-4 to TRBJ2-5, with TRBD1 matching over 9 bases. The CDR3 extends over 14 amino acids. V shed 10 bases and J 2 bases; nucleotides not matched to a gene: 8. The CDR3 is CATKTGGEQETQYF. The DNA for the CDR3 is TGTGCCACTAAGACAGGGGGGGAACAAGAGACCCAGTACTTC.

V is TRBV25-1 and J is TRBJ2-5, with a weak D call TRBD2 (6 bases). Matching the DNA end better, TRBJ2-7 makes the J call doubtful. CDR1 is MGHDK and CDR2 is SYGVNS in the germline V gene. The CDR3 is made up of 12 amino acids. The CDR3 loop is CASQTSPYEQYF. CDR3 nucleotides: TGTGCCAGCCAGACTAGTCCCTACGAGCAGTACTTC.

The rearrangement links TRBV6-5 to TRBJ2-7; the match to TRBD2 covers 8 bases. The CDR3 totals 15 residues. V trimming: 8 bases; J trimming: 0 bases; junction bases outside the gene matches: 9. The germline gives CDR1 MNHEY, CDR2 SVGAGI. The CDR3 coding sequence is TGTGCCAGCGGTGACCCAAGCGGGAGCTCCTACGAGCAGTACTTC. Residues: CASGDPSGSSYEQYF.

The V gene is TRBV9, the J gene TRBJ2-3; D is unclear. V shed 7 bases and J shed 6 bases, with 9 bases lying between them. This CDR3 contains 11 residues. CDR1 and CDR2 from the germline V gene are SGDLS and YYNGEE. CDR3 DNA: TGTGCCAGCGCCCCTAGGGATACGCAGTATTTT. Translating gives CASAPRDTQYF.

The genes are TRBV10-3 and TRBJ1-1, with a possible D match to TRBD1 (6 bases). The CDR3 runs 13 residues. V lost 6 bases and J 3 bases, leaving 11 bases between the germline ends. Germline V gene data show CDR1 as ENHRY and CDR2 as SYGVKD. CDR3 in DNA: TGTGCCATCAGGGGGGCGTCGGACACTGAAGCTTTCTTT. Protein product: CAIRGASDTEAFF.

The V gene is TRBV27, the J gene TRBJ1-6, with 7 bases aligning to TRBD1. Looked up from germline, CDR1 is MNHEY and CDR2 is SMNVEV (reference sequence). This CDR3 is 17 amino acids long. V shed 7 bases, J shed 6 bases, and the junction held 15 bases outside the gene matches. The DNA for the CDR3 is TGTGCCAGCAACTCTTCCATAAGGGGGCAGATTAATTCACCCCTCCACTTT. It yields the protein CASNSSIRGQINSPLHF.

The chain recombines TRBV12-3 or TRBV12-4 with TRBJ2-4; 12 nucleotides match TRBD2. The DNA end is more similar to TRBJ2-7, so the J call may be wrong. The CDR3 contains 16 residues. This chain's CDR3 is CASSRILAGGPYEQYF. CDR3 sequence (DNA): TGTGCCAGCAGTCGAATCCTAGCGGGGGGGCCGTACGAGCAGTACTTC.

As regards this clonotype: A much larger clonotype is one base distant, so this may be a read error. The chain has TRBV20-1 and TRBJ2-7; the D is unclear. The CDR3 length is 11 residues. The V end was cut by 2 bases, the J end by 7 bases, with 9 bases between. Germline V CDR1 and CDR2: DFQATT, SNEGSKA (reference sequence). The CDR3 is CSARRNNEQYF. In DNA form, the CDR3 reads TGCAGTGCTAGACGAAACAATGAGCAGTACTTC.

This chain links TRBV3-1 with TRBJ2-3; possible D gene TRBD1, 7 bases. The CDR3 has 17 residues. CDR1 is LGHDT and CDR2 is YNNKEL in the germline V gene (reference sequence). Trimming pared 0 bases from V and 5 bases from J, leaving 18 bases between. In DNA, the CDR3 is TGTGCCAGCAGCCAAGAGTCTCGCAGGGGGGAAAGAGATACGCAGTATTTT. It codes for CASSQESRRGERDTQYF.

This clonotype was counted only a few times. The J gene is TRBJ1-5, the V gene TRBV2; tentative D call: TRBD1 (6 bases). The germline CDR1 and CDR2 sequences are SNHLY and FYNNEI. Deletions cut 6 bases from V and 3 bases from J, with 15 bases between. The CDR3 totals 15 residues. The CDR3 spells CASRSDTGFNQPQHF. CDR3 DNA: TGTGCCAGCAGGAGCGATACAGGGTTCAATCAGCCCCAGCATTTT.

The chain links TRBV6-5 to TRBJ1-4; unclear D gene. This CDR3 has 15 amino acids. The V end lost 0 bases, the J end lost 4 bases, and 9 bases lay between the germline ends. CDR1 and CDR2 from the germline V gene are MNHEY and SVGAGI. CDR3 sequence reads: CASSYSGRDNEKLFF. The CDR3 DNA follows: TGTGCCAGCAGTTACTCGGGCCGGGATAATGAAAAACTGTTTTTT.

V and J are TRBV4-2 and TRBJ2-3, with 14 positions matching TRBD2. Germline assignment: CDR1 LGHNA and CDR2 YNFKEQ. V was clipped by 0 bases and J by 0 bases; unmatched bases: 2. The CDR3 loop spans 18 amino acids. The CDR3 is CASSQEWTSGGSTDTQYF. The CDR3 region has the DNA TGTGCCAGCAGCCAAGAGTGGACTAGCGGGGGGAGCACAGATACGCAGTATTTT.